The 11 T cell receptor beta chains below come from one sample, sequenced in a study of blood T cell repertoires in COVID-19. Generated by immunoSEQ multiplex PCR, the TCRdb table keeps only in-frame clones and is missing some. The sample includes roughly 330,000 clones, 87% of them seen just once. Sequencing was carried out using peripheral blood. These receptors were obtained from a man aged 25-45 years with COVID-19, enrolled during active disease.

The chain links TRBV21-1 to TRBJ1-6; TRBD1 is taken as the D call from the table, unchecked against the DNA. TRBV21-1 is a listed pseudogene. This CDR3 comprises 16 residues. The CDR3 is CASSKDECQDNSPLHF. Written as DNA, the CDR3 is TGTGCCAGCAGCAAAGACGAATGCCAGGATAATTCACCCCTCCACTTT.

V is TRBV7-8 and J is TRBJ2-1; TRBD1 aligns across 7 bases. The junction had 6 bases not matched to a gene; V was cut back by 3 bases and J by 4 bases. The CDR3 has 15 residues. The germline gives CDR1 SGHVS, CDR2 FQNEAQ. CDR3 amino acids: CASSFSGTAYNEQFF. CDR3 nucleotide sequence: TGTGCCAGCAGCTTTTCCGGGACAGCTTACAATGAGCAGTTCTTC.

The chain couples TRBV20-1 to TRBJ2-3, with 12 bases matching TRBD2. CDR3 size: 17 residues. The V segment lost 3 bases and the J segment 4 bases; nucleotides outside the gene matches: 11. Germline-derived CDR1 and CDR2 are DFQATT and SNEGSKA (reference sequence). The CDR3 nucleotides are TGCAGTGCTAGTTCGCTAGCGGGAGGGCGGAGTTCAGATACGCAGTATTTT. Protein sequence: CSASSLAGGRSSDTQYF.

This chain links TRBV12-5 with TRBJ2-1, with D possibly matching TRBD1 (6 bases). This CDR3 has 17 residues. With 4 bases removed from V and 3 bases from J, the gap between germline ends came to 19 bases. Germline CDR1 reads LGHNT; CDR2 reads FRNRAP. The CDR3 coding sequence is TGTGCTAGTGGTTCACAACAGGGCAGTGAGCTCTACAATGAGCAGTTCTTC. Its protein is CASGSQQGSELYNEQFF.

The chain uses TRBV18 and TRBJ2-2; 11 positions agree with TRBD2. Losses at the gene ends were 0 bases for V and 5 bases for J; bases not matched to a gene: 5. The germline V gene has CDR1 KGHSH and CDR2 LQKENI. CDR3 length: 17 amino acids. This chain's CDR3 is CASSPPRLAGGTGELFF. CDR3 sequence (DNA): TGTGCCAGCTCACCACCGCGTCTAGCGGGGGGAACCGGGGAGCTGTTTTTT.

The rearrangement joins TRBV28 to TRBJ1-2; no definite D call. The CDR3 totals 13 residues. Germline CDR1 is MDHEN and CDR2 is SYDVKM. V dropped 5 bases and J dropped 4 bases, with 11 bases sitting between them. Here the CDR3 reads CASSPEEFYGYTF. The CDR3 DNA reads as TGTGCCAGCAGTCCAGAGGAGTTCTATGGCTACACCTTC.

The sample holds one count of this clone. For the CDR3, the DNA is TGCGCCAGCAGTGAGTCGAAGCCCCCGGGGAGGAACTATGGCTACACCTTC. Protein: CASSESKPPGRNYGYTF. The J gene is TRBJ1-2, the V gene TRBV10-1; unclear D gene. Germline lookup yields CDR1 WNHNN and CDR2 SYGVQD (reference sequence). V lost 0 bases to trimming and J lost 2 bases, with 16 bases between them. CDR3 length equals 17 residues.

The chain recombines TRBV11-2 with TRBJ1-5; 8 bases align to TRBD1. This CDR3 has 15 residues. Germline V gene lookup returns CDR1 SGHAT and CDR2 FQNNGV. Losses at the gene ends were 4 bases for V and 4 bases for J; bases not matched to a gene: 6. CDR3 residues: CASSSGQGQNQPQHF. CDR3 DNA: TGTGCCAGCAGCTCTGGACAGGGCCAGAATCAGCCCCAGCATTTT.

The gene calls are TRBV18 and TRBJ2-7; D perhaps matches TRBD2 (5 bases). The CDR3 has 16 residues. Trimming removed 0 bases from V and 0 bases from J, with 12 bases in between. Germline loops: CDR1 KGHSH, CDR2 LQKENI. DNA for the CDR3: TGTGCCAGCTCACCACCTAACACGGAGGACTCCTACGAGCAGTACTTC. Amino acid sequence: CASSPPNTEDSYEQYF.

This chain uses TRBV7-9 with TRBJ1-4; 11 bases are a match to TRBD1. Per the germline V gene, CDR1 is SEHNR and CDR2 is FQNEAQ (reference sequence). Trimming cost V 5 bases and J 8 bases; bases outside gene matches: 7. This CDR3 region has 15 residues. The CDR3 DNA reads as TGTGCCAGCAGCCTGGATAGGACAGGGGGCGAAAAACTGTTTTTT. Translation: CASSLDRTGGEKLFF.

The chain links TRBV3-1 (or the pseudogene TRBV3-2) to TRBJ2-1, with 9 positions matching TRBD1. The J segment lost 7 bases and the V segment lost 1 base, leaving 11 bases of the junction unmatched. The germline CDR1 and CDR2 sequences are LGHDT and YNNKEL (reference sequence). The CDR3 contains 17 residues. The DNA for the CDR3 is TGTGCCAGCAGCCAAGTCCGTAGGACAGGGGTGGTGAATGAGCAGTTCTTC. It specifies CASSQVRRTGVVNEQFF.